This T cell receptor beta chain emerged from a study of identical twins. Overall study findings and caveats: For cord blood, abundant beta clonotypes had fewer insertions, unlike memory repertoires, which showed none.

Comments on this clonotype: Its antigen is not known.

Germline-derived CDR1 and CDR2 are MNHEY and SMNVEV (reference sequence). This CDR3 has 15 amino acids. Trimming removed 2 bases from V and 6 bases from J; junction bases left unmatched: 6. Each cDNA held unique molecular identifiers, and template switching gave it a universal primer site. TCRdb reprocessed the 5' RACE reads via MiXCR and lists one record per CDR3 protein. The sample includes 1.5 million to 2 million distinct CDR3 sequences, around 33% of them seen just once. There were only healthy Caucasians among the donors. This clonotype originated in a newborn girl in good health. The gene calls are TRBV27 and TRBJ2-1; 8 positions agree with TRBD2. The material sequenced was cord blood. As DNA, the CDR3 is TGTGCCAGCAGTTTAAAGCGGGAGAGGGTCAATGAGCAGTTCTTC. It specifies CASSLKRERVNEQFF.